This T cell receptor (beta chain) was profiled in a study of OX40 agonist ivuxolimab in advanced cancers. Study-level background: Patients were dosed with the agonistic anti-OX40 (CD134) antibody ivuxolimab. Study-wide findings and caveats: At 0.1-3.0 mg/kg, partial responders had clonal expansion among the lowest observed. In general, CD8+ T cells held more expanded clones than CD4+ did, on average.

Peripheral blood came from all dose cohorts at three timepoints. Turning to this clone: Antigen: not known.

Germline assignment: CDR1 LNHDA and CDR2 SQIVND (reference sequence). V was shortened by 5 bases and J by 5 bases, with 3 bases between the two germline ends. There are 11 residues in the CDR3. The protocol was immunoSEQ multiplex PCR, while the TCRdb copy is restricted to in-frame clones and leaves out a portion. This table has 20,000 to 25,000 clones, around 81% appearing once. The material sequenced was CD4+ or CD8+ T cells sorted from blood, taken in a trial of the OX40 agonist ivuxolimab. The clonotype comes from an adult with an advanced solid tumor such as melanoma, head and neck, liver or kidney cancer. The J gene is TRBJ1-4, the V gene TRBV19; D not resolved. CDR3 nucleotide sequence: TGTGCCAGTAGTCCGAATGAAAAACTGTTTTTT. Translated: CASSPNEKLFF.